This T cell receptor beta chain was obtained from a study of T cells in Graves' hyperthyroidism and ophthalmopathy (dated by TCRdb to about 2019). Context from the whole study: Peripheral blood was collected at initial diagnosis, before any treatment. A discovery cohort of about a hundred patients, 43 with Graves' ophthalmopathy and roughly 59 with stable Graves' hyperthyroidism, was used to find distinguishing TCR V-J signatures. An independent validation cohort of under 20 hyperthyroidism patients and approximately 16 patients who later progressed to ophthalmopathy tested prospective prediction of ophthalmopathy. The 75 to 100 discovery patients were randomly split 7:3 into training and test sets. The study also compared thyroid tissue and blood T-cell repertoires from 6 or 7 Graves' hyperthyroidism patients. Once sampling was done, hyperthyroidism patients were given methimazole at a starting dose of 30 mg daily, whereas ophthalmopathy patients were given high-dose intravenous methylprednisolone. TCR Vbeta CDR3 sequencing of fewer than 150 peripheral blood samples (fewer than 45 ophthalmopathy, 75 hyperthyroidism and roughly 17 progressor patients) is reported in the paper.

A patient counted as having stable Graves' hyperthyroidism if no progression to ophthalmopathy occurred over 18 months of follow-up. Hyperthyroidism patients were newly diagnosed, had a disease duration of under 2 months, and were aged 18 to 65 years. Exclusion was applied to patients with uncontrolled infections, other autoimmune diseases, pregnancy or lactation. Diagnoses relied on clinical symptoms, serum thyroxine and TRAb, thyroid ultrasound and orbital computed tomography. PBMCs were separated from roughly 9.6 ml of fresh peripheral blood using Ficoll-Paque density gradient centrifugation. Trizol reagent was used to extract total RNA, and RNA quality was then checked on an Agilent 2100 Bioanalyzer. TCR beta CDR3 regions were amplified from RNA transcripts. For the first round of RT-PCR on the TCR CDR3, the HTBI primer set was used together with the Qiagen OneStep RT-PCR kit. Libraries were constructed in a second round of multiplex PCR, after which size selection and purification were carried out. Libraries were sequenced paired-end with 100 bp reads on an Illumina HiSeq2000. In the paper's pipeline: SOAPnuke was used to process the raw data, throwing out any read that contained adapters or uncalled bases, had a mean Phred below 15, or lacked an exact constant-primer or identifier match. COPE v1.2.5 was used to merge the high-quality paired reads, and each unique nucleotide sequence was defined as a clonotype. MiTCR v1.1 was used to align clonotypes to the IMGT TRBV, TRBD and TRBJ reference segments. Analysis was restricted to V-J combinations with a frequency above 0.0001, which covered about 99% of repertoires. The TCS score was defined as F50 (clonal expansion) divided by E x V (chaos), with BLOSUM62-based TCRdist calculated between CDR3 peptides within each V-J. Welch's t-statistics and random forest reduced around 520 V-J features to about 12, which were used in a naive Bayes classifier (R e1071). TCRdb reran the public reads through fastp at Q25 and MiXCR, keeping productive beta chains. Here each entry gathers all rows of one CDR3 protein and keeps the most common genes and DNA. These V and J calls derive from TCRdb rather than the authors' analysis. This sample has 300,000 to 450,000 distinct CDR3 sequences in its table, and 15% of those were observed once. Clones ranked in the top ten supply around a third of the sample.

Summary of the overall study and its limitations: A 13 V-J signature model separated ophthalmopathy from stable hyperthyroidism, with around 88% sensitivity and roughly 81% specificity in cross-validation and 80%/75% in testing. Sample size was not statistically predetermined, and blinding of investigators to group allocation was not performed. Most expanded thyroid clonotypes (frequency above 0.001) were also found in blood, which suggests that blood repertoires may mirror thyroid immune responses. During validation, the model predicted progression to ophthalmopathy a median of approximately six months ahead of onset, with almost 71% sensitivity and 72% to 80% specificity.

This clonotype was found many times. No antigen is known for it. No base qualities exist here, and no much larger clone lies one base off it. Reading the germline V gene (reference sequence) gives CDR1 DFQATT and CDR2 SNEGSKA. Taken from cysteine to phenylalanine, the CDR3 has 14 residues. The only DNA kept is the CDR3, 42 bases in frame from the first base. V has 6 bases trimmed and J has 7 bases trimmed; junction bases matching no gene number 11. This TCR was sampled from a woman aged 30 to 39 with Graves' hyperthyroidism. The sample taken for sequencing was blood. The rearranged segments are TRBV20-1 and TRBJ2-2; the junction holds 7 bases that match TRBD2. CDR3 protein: CSAIQSGTGGELFF. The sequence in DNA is TGCAGTGCCATACAAAGCGGGACGGGCGGGGAGCTGTTTTTT.